The 5 T cell receptor beta chains below were found in one sample sequenced in a study of T cells expressing NK-cell markers. One entry per CDR3 protein, without DNA, is what TCRdb gives after re-calling the 5' RACE reads. The repertoire table contains about 390,000 distinct CDR3 sequences. What was sequenced was blood T cells: a sorted CD56 or NKG2C T cell subset, CD4+ or CD8+ T cells, or bulk PBMC T cells (not recorded which). Receptors originate from a woman aged 50 to 65 in good health.

The rearrangement joins TRBV12-3 or TRBV12-4 to TRBJ2-3; TCRdb's D call, TRBD1, is unchecked because there is no DNA. CDR3 length equals 15 residues. CDR3 sequence: CASSHRGQGPDTQYF.

The rearrangement links TRBV11-2 to TRBJ2-5; TCRdb picks TRBD2, but there is no DNA to check that call. Germline CDR1 SGHAT, CDR2 FQNNGV. This CDR3 has 15 amino acids. This chain's CDR3 is CASTGLGGLEGTQYF.

The chain is built from TRBV20-1 and TRBJ2-7; no DNA is available, so the TRBD1 call from TCRdb remains unchecked. CDR3 length equals 15 residues. Germline CDR1 reads DFQATT; CDR2 reads SNEGSKA (reference sequence). CDR3 protein: CSARDRSGDKDEQYF.

The chain couples TRBV12-3 or TRBV12-4 to TRBJ1-6. The length of the CDR3 is 17 residues. CDR3 region: CASSPPRQSSYNSPLHF.

This chain joins TRBV11-2 and TRBJ2-3; no DNA is available, so the TRBD2 call from TCRdb remains unchecked. The germline CDR1 and CDR2 sequences are SGHAT and FQNNGV. CDR3 size: 16 residues. The CDR3 is CASSLQGGFGSDTQYF. Filled out from reference TRBV11-2 and TRBJ2-3, the complete variable domain reads EAGVAQSPRYKIIEKRQSVAFWCNPISGHATLYWYQQILGQGPKLLIQFQNNGVVDDSQLPKDRFSAERLKGVDSTLKIQPAKLEDSAVYLCASSLQGGFGSDTQYFGPGTRLTVL.